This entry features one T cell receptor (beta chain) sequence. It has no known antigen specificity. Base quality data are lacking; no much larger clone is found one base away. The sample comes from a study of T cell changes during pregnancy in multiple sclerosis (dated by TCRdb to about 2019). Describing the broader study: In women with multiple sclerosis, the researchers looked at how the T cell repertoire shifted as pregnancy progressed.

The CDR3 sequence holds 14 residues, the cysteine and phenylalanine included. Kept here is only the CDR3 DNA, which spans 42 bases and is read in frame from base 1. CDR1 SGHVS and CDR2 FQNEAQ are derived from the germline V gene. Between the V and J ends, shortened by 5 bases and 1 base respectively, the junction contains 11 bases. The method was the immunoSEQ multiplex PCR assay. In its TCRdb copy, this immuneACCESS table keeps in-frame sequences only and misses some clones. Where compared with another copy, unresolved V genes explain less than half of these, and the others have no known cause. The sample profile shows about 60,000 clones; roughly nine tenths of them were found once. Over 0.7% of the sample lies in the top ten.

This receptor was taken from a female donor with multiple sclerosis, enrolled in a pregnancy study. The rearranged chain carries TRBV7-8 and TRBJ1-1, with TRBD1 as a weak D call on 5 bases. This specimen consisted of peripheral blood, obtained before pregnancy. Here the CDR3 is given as CASSGGHRNTEAFF. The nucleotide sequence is TGTGCCAGCAGCGGTGGACACCGGAACACTGAAGCTTTCTTT.